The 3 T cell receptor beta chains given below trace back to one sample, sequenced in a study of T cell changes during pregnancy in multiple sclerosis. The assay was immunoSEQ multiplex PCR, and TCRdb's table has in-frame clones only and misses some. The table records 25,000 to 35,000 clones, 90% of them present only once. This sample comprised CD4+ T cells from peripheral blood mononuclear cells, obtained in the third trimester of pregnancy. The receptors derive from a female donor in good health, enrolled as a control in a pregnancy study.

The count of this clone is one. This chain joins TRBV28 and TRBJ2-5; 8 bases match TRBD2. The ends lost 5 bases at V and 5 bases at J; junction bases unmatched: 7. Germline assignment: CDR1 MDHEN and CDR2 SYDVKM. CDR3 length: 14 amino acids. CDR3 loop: CASSPRGGSETQYF. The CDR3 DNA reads TGTGCCAGCAGTCCACGGGGGGGGTCGGAGACCCAGTACTTC.

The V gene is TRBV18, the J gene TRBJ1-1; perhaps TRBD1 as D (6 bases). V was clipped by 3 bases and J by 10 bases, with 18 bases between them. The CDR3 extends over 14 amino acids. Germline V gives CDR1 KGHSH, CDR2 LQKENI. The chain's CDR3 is CASSPAQGIMRAFF. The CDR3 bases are TGTGCCAGCTCACCGGCACAGGGTATAATGAGAGCTTTCTTT. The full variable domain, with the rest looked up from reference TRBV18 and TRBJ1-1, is NAGVMQNPRHLVRRRGQEARLRCSPMKGHSHVYWYRQLPEEGLKFMVYLQKENIIDESGMPKERFSAEFPKEGPSILRIQQVVRGDSAAYFCASSPAQGIMRAFFGQGTRLTVV.

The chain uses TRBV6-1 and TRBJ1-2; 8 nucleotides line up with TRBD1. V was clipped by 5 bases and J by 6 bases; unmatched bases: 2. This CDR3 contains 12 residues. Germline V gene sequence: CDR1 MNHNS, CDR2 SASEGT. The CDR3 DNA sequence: TGTGCCAGCAGTCTGACAGGGGATGGCTACACCTTC. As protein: CASSLTGDGYTF.